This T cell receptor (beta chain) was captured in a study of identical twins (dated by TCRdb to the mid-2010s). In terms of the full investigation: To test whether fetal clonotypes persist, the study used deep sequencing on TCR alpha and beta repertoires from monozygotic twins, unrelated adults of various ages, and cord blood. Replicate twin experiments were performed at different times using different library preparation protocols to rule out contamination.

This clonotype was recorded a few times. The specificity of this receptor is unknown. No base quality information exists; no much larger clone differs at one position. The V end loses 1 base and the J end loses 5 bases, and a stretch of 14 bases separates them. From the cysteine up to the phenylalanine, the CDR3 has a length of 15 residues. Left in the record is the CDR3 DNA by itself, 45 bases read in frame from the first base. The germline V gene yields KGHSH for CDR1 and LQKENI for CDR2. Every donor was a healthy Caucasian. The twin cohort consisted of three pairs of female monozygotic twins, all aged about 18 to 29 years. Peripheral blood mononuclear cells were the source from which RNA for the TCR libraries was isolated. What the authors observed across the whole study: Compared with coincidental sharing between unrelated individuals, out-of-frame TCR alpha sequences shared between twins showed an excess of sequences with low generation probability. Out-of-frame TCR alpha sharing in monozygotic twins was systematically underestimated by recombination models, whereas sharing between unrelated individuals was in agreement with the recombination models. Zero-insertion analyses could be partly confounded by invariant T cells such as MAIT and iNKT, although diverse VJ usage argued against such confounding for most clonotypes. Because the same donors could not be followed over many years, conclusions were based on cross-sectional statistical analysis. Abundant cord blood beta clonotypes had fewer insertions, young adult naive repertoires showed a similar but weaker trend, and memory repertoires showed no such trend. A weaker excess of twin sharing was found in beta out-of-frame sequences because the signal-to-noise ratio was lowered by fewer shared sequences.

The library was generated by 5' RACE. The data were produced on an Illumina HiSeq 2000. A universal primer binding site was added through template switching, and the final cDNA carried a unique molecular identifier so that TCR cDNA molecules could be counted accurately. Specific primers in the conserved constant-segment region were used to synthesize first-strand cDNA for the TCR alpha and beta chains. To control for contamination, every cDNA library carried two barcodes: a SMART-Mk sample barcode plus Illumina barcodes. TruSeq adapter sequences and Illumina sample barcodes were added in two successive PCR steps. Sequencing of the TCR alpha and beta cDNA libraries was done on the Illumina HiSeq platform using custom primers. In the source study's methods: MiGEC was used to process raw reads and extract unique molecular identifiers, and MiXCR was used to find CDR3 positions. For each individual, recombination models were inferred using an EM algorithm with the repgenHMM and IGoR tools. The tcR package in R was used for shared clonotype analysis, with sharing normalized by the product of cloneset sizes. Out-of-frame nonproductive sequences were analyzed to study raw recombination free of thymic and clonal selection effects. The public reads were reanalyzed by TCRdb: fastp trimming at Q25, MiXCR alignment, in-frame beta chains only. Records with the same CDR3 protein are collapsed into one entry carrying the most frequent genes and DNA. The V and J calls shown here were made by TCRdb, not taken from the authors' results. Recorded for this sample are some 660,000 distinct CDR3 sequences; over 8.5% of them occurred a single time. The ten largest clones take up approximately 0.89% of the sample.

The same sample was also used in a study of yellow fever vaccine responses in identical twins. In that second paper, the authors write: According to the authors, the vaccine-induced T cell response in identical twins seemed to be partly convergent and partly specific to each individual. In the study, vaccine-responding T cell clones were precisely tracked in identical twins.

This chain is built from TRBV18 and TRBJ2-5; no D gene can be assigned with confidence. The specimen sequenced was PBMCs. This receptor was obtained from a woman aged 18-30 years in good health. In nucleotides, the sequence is TGTGCCAGCTCACCACGTGTCAGCGAGAGGGAGACCCAGTACTTC. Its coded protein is CASSPRVSERETQYF. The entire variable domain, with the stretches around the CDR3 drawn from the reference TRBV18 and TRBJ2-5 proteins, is NAGVMQNPRHLVRRRGQEARLRCSPMKGHSHVYWYRQLPEEGLKFMVYLQKENIIDESGMPKERFSAEFPKEGPSILRIQQVVRGDSAAYFCASSPRVSERETQYFGPGTRLLVL.